Included here is one T cell receptor beta chain sequence, with context. What it recognizes is unknown. Using immunoSEQ multiplex PCR, the repertoire was profiled, and TCRdb retains in-frame clones only, with some absent. The sample lists 150,000 to 200,000 clones, about nine tenths occurring once. The source of the sample is a study of T cell responses to AZD1222 COVID-19 vaccine. Findings of the study overall: Unmutated regions of variants are reportedly targeted by nearly half of spike-specific TCRs.

CDR1 is MNHEY and CDR2 is SVGAGI in the germline V gene. V lost 6 bases and J lost 6, with 14 bases in between. This CDR3 is built from 13 residues. The sequence was collected from an adult in good health. Here the sequenced sample was peripheral blood, taken on day 0 of AZD1222 vaccination. The rearrangement joins TRBV6-5 to TRBJ1-1; TRBD1 might be the D (6 bases). The chain's CDR3 is CASSGTPFAEAFF. The CDR3 DNA reads TGTGCCAGCAGCGGGACACCCTTTGCTGAAGCTTTCTTT.